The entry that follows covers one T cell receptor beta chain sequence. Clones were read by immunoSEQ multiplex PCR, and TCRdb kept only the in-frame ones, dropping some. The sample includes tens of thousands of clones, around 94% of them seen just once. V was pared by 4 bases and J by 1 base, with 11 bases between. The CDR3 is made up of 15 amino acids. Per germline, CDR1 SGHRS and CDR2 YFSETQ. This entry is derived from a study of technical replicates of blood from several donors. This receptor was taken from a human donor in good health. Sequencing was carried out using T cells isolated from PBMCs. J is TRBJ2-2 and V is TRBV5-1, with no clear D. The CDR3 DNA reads TGCGCCAGCAGCCTAGTCGAAAAGAACACCGGGGAGCTGTTTTTT. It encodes CASSLVEKNTGELFF.